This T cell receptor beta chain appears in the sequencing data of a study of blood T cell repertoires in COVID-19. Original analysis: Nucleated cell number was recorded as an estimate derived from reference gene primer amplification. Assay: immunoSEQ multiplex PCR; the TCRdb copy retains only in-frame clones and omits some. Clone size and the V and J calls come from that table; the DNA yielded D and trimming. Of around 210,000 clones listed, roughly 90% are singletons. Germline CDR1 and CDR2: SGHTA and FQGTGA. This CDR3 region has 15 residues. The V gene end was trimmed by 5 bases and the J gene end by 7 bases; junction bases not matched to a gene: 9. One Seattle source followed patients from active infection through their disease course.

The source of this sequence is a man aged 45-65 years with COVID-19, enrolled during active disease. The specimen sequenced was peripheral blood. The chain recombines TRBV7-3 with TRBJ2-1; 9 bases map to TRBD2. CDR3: CASSPAGGAGNEQFF. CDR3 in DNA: TGTGCCAGCAGCCCTGCGGGGGGGGCTGGGAATGAGCAGTTCTTC. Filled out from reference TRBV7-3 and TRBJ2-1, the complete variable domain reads GAGVSQTPSNKVTEKGKYVELRCDPISGHTALYWYRQSLGQGPEFLIYFQGTGAADDSGLPNDRFFAVRPEGSVSTLKIQRTERGDSAVYLCASSPAGGAGNEQFFGPGTRLTVL.